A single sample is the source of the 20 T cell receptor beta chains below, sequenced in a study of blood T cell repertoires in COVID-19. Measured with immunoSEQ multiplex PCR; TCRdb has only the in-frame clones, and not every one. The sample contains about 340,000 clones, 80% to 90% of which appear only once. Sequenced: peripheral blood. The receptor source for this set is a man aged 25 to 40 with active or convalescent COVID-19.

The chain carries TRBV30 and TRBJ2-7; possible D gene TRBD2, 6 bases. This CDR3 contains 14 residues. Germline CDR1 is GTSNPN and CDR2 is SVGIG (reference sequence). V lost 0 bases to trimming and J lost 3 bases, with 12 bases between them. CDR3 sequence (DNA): TGTGCCTGGAGTGTCGGAGGGGTCAGCTACGAGCAGTACTTC. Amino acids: CAWSVGGVSYEQYF.

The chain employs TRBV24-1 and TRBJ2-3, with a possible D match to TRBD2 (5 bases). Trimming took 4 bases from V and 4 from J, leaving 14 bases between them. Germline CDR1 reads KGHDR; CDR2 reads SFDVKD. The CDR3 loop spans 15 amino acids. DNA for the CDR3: TGTGCCACCAGTGACAGGTCCCCCGGGGCAGATACGCAGTATTTT. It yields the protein CATSDRSPGADTQYF.

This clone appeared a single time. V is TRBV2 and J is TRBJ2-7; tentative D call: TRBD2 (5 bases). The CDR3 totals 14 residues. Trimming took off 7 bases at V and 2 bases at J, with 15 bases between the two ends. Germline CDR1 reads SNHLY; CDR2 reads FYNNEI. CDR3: CASTAARAAYEQYF. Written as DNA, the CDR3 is TGTGCCAGCACTGCCGCGCGGGCGGCCTACGAGCAGTACTTC.

The chain's CDR3 is CASSQGGTGANYGYTF. For the CDR3, the DNA is TGTGCCAGCAGCCAAGGGGGGACAGGGGCTAACTATGGCTACACCTTC. This sequence joins TRBV3-1 (or the pseudogene TRBV3-2) and TRBJ1-2; 10 nucleotides align to TRBD1. V was pared by 1 base and J by 0 bases, with 2 bases of the junction left unmatched. Per germline, CDR1 LGHDT and CDR2 YNNKEL (reference sequence). CDR3 size: 16 residues.

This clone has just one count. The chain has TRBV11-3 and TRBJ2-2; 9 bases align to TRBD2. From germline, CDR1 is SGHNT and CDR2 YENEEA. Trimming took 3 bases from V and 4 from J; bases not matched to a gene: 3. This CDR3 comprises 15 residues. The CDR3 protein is CASSFGGGVTGELFF. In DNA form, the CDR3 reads TGTGCCAGCAGCTTTGGCGGGGGGGTCACCGGGGAGCTGTTTTTT. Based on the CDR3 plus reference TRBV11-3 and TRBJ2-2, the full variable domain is EAGVVQSPRYKIIEKKQPVAFWCNPISGHNTLYWYLQNLGQGPELLIRYENEEAVDDSQLPKDRFSAERLKGVDSTLKIQPAELGDSAVYLCASSFGGGVTGELFFGEGSRLTVL.

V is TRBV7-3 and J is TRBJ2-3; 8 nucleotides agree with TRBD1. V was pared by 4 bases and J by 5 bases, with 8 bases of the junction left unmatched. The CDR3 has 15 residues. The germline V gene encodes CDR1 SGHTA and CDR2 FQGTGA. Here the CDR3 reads CASSWSGGQEDTQYF. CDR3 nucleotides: TGTGCCAGCAGCTGGTCAGGGGGCCAGGAAGATACGCAGTATTTT. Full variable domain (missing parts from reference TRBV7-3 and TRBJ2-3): GAGVSQTPSNKVTEKGKYVELRCDPISGHTALYWYRQSLGQGPEFLIYFQGTGAADDSGLPNDRFFAVRPEGSVSTLKIQRTERGDSAVYLCASSWSGGQEDTQYFGPGTRLTVL.

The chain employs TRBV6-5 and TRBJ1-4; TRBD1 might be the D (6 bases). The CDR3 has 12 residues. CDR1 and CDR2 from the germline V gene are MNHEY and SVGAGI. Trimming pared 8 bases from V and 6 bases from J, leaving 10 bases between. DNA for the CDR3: TGTGCCAGCCGATCAGGGGATGAAAAACTGTTTTTT. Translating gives CASRSGDEKLFF.

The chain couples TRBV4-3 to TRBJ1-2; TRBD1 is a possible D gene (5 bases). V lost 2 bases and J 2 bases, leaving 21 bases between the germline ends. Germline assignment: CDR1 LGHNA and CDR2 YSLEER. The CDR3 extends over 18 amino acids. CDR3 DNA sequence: TGCGCCAGCAGCCAATATATTACAGTCAGGGTTCCCAACTATGGCTACACCTTC. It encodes CASSQYITVRVPNYGYTF.

CDR3 nucleotides: TGTGCCACCAGCAGCCCTCAAACGGGTTGGAGCAATCAGCCCCAGCATTTT. It specifies CATSSPQTGWSNQPQHF. The J gene is TRBJ1-5, the V gene TRBV15, with D unresolved. Looked up from germline, CDR1 is LNHNV and CDR2 is YYDKDF (reference sequence). The CDR3 runs 17 residues. V lost 3 bases, J lost 1 base, and 16 bases lay in between.

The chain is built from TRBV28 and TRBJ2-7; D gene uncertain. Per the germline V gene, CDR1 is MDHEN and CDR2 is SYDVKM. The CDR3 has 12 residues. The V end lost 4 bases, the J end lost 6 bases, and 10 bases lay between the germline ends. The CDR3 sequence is CASSSRSGEQYF. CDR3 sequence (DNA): TGTGCCAGCAGTTCACGCTCGGGCGAGCAGTACTTC.

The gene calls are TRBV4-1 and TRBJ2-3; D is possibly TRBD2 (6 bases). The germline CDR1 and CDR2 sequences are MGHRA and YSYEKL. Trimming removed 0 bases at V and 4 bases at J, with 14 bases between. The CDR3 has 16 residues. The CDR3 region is CASSQERRAPPDTQYF. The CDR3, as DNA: TGCGCCAGCAGCCAAGAACGGAGGGCCCCCCCAGATACGCAGTATTTT.

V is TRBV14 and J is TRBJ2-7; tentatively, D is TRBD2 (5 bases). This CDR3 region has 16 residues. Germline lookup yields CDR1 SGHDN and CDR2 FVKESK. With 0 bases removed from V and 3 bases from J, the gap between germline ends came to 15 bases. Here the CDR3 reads CASSQDRGLGNYEQYF. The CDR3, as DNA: TGTGCCAGCAGCCAAGATAGAGGGTTAGGGAACTACGAGCAGTACTTC.

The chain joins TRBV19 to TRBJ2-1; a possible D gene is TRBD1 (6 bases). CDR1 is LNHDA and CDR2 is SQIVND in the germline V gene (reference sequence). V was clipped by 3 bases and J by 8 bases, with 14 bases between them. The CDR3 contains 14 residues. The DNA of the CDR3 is TGTGCCAGTAGTATCCCCCCACAGGGCGATGAGCAGTTCTTC. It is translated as CASSIPPQGDEQFF.

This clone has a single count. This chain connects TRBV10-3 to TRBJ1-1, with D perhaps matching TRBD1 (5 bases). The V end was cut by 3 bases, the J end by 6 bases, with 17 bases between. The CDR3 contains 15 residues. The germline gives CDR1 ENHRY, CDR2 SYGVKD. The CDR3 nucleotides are TGTGCCATCAGTGATTTGTCAGGGTTATCCGCTGAAGCTTTCTTT. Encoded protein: CAISDLSGLSAEAFF.

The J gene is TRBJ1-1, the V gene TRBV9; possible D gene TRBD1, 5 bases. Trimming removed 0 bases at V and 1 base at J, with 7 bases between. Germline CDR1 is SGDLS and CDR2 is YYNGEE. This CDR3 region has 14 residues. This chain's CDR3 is CASSVGQQNTEAFF. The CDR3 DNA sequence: TGTGCCAGCAGCGTAGGACAGCAGAACACTGAAGCTTTCTTT.

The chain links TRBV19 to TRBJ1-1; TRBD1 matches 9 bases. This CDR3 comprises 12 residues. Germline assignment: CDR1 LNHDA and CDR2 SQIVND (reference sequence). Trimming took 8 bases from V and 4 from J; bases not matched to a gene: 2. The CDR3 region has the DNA TGTGCCAGTGGGACAGGGATCACTGAAGCTTTCTTT. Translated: CASGTGITEAFF.

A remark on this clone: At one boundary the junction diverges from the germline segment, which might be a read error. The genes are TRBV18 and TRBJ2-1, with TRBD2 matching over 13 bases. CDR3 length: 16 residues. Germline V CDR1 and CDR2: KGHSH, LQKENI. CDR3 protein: CASSPPTSGGDNEQFF. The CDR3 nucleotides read TGTGCCAGCTCGCCACCAACTAGCGGGGGGGACAATGAGCAGTTCTTC. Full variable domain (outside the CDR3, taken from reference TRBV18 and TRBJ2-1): NAGVMQNPRHLVRRRGQEARLRCSPMKGHSHVYWYRQLPEEGLKFMVYLQKENIIDESGMPKERFSAEFPKEGPSILRIQQVVRGDSAAYFCASSPPTSGGDNEQFFGPGTRLTVL.

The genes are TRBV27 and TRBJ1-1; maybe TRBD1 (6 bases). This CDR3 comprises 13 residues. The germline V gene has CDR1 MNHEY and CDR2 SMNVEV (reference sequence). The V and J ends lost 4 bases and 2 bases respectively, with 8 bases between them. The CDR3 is CASSYRENTEAFF. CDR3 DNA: TGTGCCAGCAGTTACAGGGAAAACACTGAAGCTTTCTTT.

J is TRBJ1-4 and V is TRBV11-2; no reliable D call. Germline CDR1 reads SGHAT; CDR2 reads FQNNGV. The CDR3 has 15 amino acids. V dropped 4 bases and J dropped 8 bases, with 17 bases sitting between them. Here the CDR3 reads CASSSILKGDEKLFF. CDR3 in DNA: TGTGCCAGCAGCTCGATCCTAAAGGGAGACGAAAAACTGTTTTTT. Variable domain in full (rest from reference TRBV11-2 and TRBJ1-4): EAGVAQSPRYKIIEKRQSVAFWCNPISGHATLYWYQQILGQGPKLLIQFQNNGVVDDSQLPKDRFSAERLKGVDSTLKIQPAKLEDSAVYLCASSSILKGDEKLFFGSGTQLSVL.

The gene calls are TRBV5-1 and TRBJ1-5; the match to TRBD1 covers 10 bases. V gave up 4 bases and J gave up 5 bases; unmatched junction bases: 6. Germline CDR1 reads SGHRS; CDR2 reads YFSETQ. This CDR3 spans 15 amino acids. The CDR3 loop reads CASSPGQGIDQPQHF. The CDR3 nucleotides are TGCGCCAGCAGCCCGGGACAGGGGATCGATCAGCCCCAGCATTTT. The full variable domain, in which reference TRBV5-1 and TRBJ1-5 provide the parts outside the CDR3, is KAGVTQTPRYLIKTRGQQVTLSCSPISGHRSVSWYQQTPGQGLQFLFEYFSETQRNKGNFPGRFSGRQFSNSRSEMNVSTLELGDSALYLCASSPGQGIDQPQHFGDGTRLSIL.